This TCR beta chain was documented in a study of Ad26.COV2.S vaccination and SARS-CoV-2 variants. Treatment described: 15 to 20 received Ad26.COV2.S at low or high dose, single or two shots; roughly 5 received placebo; per-sample allocation not given. The samples were gathered on day 63 after the first injection of vaccine or placebo. This clone was observed a handful of times. Method: immunoSEQ multiplex PCR; TCRdb's copy keeps in-frame clones and lacks some. The data contain about 350,000 clones, 70% to 90% of them singletons. The CDR3 is 15 amino acids. V was clipped by 1 base and J by 5 bases, with 15 bases between them. Germline loops: CDR1 MGHRA, CDR2 YSYEKL.

The material sequenced was peripheral blood, taken in a trial of Ad26.COV2.S vaccine versus placebo. The J gene is TRBJ2-7, the V gene TRBV4-1; D may be TRBD1 (6 bases). This sequence was found in a person between 18 and 65 years old who received the Ad26.COV2.S COVID-19 vaccine or a placebo. The CDR3 sequence is CASSQAPTGINEQYF. The CDR3 DNA is TGCGCCAGCAGCCAAGCACCAACAGGGATCAACGAGCAGTACTTC.